Listed below are T cell receptor beta chains from one sample, sequenced in a study of T cell changes during pregnancy in multiple sclerosis. TCRdb keeps only in-frame clones here, not all; method: immunoSEQ multiplex PCR. The sample comprises 45,000 to 60,000 clones, around 89% of which are singletons, and around 7.9% rests with the top ten. The sample consisted of CD8+ T cells from peripheral blood mononuclear cells, taken in the second trimester of pregnancy. The source is a female donor with multiple sclerosis, enrolled in a pregnancy study. Both conserved end residues are part of each CDR3. A D gene is named only where the DNA matches it firmly. Some rows have no size entry. The others give once, few or many, or a class for an expanded clone.

-,TRBJ2-7,TRBD1,TRBV27,CASGNAGGAWYEQYF,TGTGCCAGCGGGAACGCAGGGGGCGCTTGGTACGAGCAGTACTTC
many,TRBJ2-7,-,TRBV9,CASSAYSSSYEQYF,TGTGCCAGCAGCGCATACTCGAGCTCCTACGAGCAGTACTTC
-,TRBJ2-1,TRBD1,TRBV7-3,CASSQGVNNEQFF,TGTGCCAGCAGCCAGGGGGTAAACAATGAGCAGTTCTTC
-,TRBJ2-3,-,TRBV15,CATSRDRWGADTQYF,TGTGCCACCAGCAGAGATCGTTGGGGGGCAGATACGCAGTATTTT
once,TRBJ2-7,-,TRBV9,CASSVGANGGYEQYF,TGTGCCAGCAGCGTAGGGGCTAACGGGGGTTACGAGCAGTACTTC
-,TRBJ2-2,TRBD2,TRBV9,CASSAFGELAGTNTGELFF,TGTGCCAGCAGCGCTTTTGGGGAACTAGCGGGGACGAACACCGGGGAGCTGTTTTTT
-,TRBJ1-1,-,TRBV7-9,CASSLGLPEAFF,TGTGCCAGCAGCCTAGGACTCCCCGAAGCTTTCTTT
-,TRBJ2-7,-,TRBV11-2,CASSLWTAYEQYF,TGTGCCAGCAGCTTATGGACAGCATACGAGCAGTACTTC
few,TRBJ1-6,TRBD1,TRBV6-4,CASRDRENSPLHF,TGTGCCAGCCGGGACAGGGAGAATTCACCCCTCCACTTT
many,TRBJ2-1,TRBD2,TRBV19,CASSIDAGTSSHNEQFF,TGTGCCAGTAGTATAGATGCCGGGACTAGCTCCCACAATGAGCAGTTCTTC
-,TRBJ2-1,TRBD1,TRBV30,CAWTPTGRDYNEQFF,TGTGCCTGGACCCCGACAGGGAGAGACTACAATGAGCAGTTCTTC
few,TRBJ1-1,-,TRBV28,CASQRGTNTEAFF,TGTGCCAGCCAGCGGGGTACGAACACTGAAGCTTTCTTT
-,TRBJ2-3,-,TRBV5-6,CASSPGGDTQYF,TGTGCCAGCAGCCCGGGTGGTGATACGCAGTATTTT
few,TRBJ2-2,TRBD1,TRBV9,CASSLGTGGPANTGELFF,TGTGCCAGCAGCCTCGGGACAGGGGGCCCCGCGAACACCGGGGAGCTGTTTTTT
-,TRBJ1-1,-,TRBV11-2,CASSFAGGGGQRNTEAFF,TGTGCCAGCAGCTTTGCGGGTGGGGGGGGTCAGAGGAACACTGAAGCTTTCTTT
-,TRBJ1-2,-,TRBV19,CASTFYSGTDYGYTF,TGTGCCAGTACTTTCTACAGCGGGACGGACTATGGCTACACCTTC
-,TRBJ2-2,-,TRBV9,CASSAQGGDTGELFF,TGTGCCAGCAGCGCCCAAGGGGGGGACACCGGGGAGCTGTTTTTT
-,TRBJ1-2,TRBD1,TRBV15,CATSRGTGTKRYGYTF,TGTGCCACCAGCAGAGGGACAGGGACGAAGCGCTATGGCTACACCTTC
-,TRBJ2-3,-,TRBV27,CASSFLSQGVSDTQYF,TGTGCCAGCAGTTTCCTTTCACAGGGTGTGTCAGATACGCAGTATTTT
-,TRBJ2-7,TRBD1,TRBV27,CASWTDRELGEQYF,TGTGCCAGCTGGACCGACAGGGAACTGGGCGAGCAGTACTTC
-,TRBJ2-3,-,TRBV7-8,CASSLLSRTDTQYF,TGTGCCAGCAGCTTACTCAGTCGCACAGATACGCAGTATTTT
-,TRBJ1-1,-,TRBV28,CASSSGLVTGSTEAFF,TGTGCCAGCAGTTCAGGCTTGGTTACAGGGAGCACTGAAGCTTTCTTT
-,TRBJ2-1,TRBD2,TRBV6-5,CASSSGGAYNEQFF,TGTGCCAGCAGTAGCGGGGGGGCCTACAATGAGCAGTTCTTC
-,TRBJ1-4,-,TRBV9,CASSLGGGEKLFF,TGTGCCAGCAGCCTCGGGGGGGGAGAAAAACTGTTTTTT
-,TRBJ1-1,-,TRBV9,CASSGSGTPMVNTEAFF,TGTGCCAGCAGCGGCTCCGGGACTCCTATGGTCAACACTGAAGCTTTCTTT
-,TRBJ2-7,TRBD2,TRBV9,CASSVGGRGDYEQYF,TGTGCCAGCAGCGTAGGTGGCCGGGGGGATTACGAGCAGTACTTC
-,TRBJ2-1,-,TRBV6-5,CASSYSLQDNEQFF,TGTGCCAGCAGTTACTCGCTTCAGGACAATGAGCAGTTCTTC